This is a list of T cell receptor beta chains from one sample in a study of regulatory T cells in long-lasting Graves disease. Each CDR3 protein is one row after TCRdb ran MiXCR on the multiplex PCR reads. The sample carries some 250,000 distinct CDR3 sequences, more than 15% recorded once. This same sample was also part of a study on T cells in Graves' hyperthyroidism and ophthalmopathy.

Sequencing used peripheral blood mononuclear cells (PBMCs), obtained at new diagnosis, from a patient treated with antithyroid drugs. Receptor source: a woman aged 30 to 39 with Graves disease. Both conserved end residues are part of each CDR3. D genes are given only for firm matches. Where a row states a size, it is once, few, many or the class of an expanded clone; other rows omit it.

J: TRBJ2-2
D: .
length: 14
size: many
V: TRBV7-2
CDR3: CASSLWREGGELFF
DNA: TGTGCCAGCAGCTTATGGAGGGAAGGCGGGGAGCTGTTTTTT

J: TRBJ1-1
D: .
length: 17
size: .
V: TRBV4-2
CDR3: CASSQGGGALANTEAFF
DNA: TGTGCCAGCAGCCAAGGAGGAGGGGCGCTTGCAAACACTGAAGCTTTCTTC

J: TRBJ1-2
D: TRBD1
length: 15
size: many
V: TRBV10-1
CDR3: CASTDRGPTNYGYTF
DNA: TGCGCCAGCACGGACAGGGGGCCTACTAACTATGGCTACACCTTC

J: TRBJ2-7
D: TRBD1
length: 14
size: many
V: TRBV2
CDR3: CASRRTGSSYEQYF
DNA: TGTGCCAGCAGGAGGACAGGAAGCTCCTACGAGCAGTACTTC

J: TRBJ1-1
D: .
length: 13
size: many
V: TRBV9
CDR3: CASSGQTGTEAFF
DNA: TGTGCCAGCAGCGGGCAGACGGGCACTGAAGCTTTCTTT

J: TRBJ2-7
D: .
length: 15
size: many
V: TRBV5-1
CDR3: CASSASGTRLGEQYF
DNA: TGCGCCAGCAGCGCGTCCGGGACACGGCTCGGCGAGCAGTACTTC

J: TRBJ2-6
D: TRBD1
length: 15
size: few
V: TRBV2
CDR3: CASKNRGGGANVLTF
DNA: TGTGCCAGCAAGAACAGGGGTGGAGGGGCCAACGTCCTGACTTTC

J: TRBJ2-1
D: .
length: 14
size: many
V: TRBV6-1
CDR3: CASTGAQGDNEQFF
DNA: TGTGCCAGCACAGGGGCCCAGGGAGATAATGAGCAGTTCTTC

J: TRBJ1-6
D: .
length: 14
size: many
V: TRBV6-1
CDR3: CASVAGWGNSPLHF
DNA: TGTGCCAGCGTGGCGGGTTGGGGTAATTCACCCCTCCACTTT

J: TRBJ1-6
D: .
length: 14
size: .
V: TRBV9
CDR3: CASSVGPDNSPLHF
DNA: TGTGCCAGCAGCGTTGGACCTGATAATTCACCCCTCCACTTT

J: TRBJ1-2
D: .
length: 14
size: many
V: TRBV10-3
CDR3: CAISEERQNYGYTF
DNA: TGTGCCATCAGTGAGGAACGGCAGAACTATGGCTACACCTTC

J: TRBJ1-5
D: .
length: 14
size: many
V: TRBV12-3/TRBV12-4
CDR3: CASSRRESNQPQHF
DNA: TGTGCCAGCAGCAGACGAGAGAGCAATCAGCCCCAGCATTTT

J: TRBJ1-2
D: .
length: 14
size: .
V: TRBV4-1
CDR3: CASSQEPTSYGYTF
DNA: TGCGCCAGCAGCCAAGAGCCCACCTCCTATGGCTACACCTTC

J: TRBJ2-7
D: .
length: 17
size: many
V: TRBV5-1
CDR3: CASSFTLPGVSSYEQYF
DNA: TGCGCCAGCAGCTTCACCCTCCCAGGCGTTAGCTCCTACGAGCAGTACTTC

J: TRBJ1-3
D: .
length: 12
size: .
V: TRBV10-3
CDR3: CAIMGAGNTIYF
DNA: TGTGCCATCATGGGGGCTGGAAACACCATATATTTT

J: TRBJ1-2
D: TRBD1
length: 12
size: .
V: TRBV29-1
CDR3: CSVGGTDYGYTF
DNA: TGCAGCGTTGGTGGGACAGACTATGGCTACACCTTC

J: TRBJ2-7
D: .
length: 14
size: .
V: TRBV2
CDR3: CASSERRGPYEQYF
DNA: TGTGCCAGCAGTGAACGGAGGGGGCCCTACGAGCAGTACTTC

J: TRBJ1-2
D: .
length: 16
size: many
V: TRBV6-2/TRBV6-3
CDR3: CASSTGGFDGGYGYTF
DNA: TGTGCCAGCAGTACAGGAGGGTTCGACGGGGGCTATGGCTACACCTTC

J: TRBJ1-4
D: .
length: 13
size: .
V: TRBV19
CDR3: CASSGERGEKLFF
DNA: TGTGCCAGCTCCGGAGAGAGGGGTGAAAAACTGTTTTTT

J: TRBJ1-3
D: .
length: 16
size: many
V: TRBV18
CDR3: CASSRGTSDSGNTIYF
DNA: TGTGCCAGCTCCCGCGGGACCTCGGACTCTGGAAACACCATATATTTT

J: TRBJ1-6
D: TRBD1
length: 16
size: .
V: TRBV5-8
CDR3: CASSPRGQTRDSPLHF
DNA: TGTGCCAGCAGCCCCCGGGGACAGACGCGGGATTCACCCCTCCACTTT

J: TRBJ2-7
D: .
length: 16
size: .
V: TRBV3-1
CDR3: CASSQSPGITGAEQYF
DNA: TGTGCCAGCAGCCAATCTCCCGGGATCACGGGAGCCGAGCAGTACTTC